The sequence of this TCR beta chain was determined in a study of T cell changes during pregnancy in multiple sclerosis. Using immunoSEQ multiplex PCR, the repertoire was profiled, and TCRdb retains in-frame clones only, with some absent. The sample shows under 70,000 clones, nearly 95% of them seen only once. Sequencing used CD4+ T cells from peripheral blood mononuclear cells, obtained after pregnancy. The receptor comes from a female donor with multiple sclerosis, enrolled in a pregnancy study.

CDR3: CASSMALAGSEQYF. In nucleotides, the CDR3 is TGTGCCAGTAGTATGGCCCTAGCGGGGAGCGAGCAGTACTTC. This sequence joins TRBV19 and TRBJ2-7, with 9 bases aligning to TRBD2. The length of the CDR3 is 14 residues. V lost 3 bases to trimming and J lost 6 bases; unmatched junction nucleotides: 6. The germline V gene encodes CDR1 LNHDA and CDR2 SQIVND (reference sequence).